This T cell receptor (beta chain) comes out of a study of T cell responses to AZD1222 COVID-19 vaccine. CDR3 length: 12 residues. From germline, CDR1 is SGHDT and CDR2 YYEEEE. The V end was cut by 5 bases, the J end by 5 bases, with 10 bases between. The protocol was immunoSEQ multiplex PCR, while the TCRdb copy is restricted to in-frame clones and leaves out a portion. The table records some 150,000 clones, more than 80% of them present only once. The J gene is TRBJ1-1, the V gene TRBV5-6; no reliable D call. The source was peripheral blood, collected on day 0 of AZD1222 vaccination. The receptor was isolated from an adult in good health. The CDR3 bases are TGTGCCAGCAGTCTAAGTCCTACTGAAGCTTTCTTT. It encodes CASSLSPTEAFF.